This T cell receptor beta chain was identified in a study of CD8+CD57+ T cells in acquired aplastic anemia. Patients chosen for sequencing had CD8+CD57+ cells that had expanded, as shown by flow cytometry. Trimming removed 6 bases from V and 3 bases from J, with 12 bases in between. CDR1 SGHVS and CDR2 FNYEAQ come from the germline V gene. This CDR3 contains 13 residues. Genomic DNA was employed as the template in profiling TCR beta VDJ and CDR3. One entry per CDR3 protein, called by TCRdb with MiXCR from the reads. The sample has roughly 200,000 distinct CDR3 sequences, 65% seen once; the top ten hold roughly 62%.

The sequenced sample was sorted CD4+, CD8+, or CD8+CD57+ T cells (not recorded which) from PBMCs. The chain has TRBV7-6 and TRBJ2-7; D may be TRBD1 or TRBD2 (6 bases each). The sequence was collected from a human donor with aplastic anemia. For the CDR3, the DNA is TGTGCCAGCAGGCCCGAGGGGGGCTACGAGCAGTACTTC. It is translated as CASRPEGGYEQYF.